The following is a TCR beta chain sequence with its context. The antigen is unknown. This specimen comes from a study of shared clonotypes between healthy human individuals. Overall study context: The study used three CD4 naive, three CD4 memory, two CD8 naive and one CD8 memory plate per donor. Overall study results and limits: Larger richness was generally estimated for naive than memory subsets. The naive CD4 repertoires of several donors were compared, and roughly 5% of clonotypes were shared.

Each subset's genomic DNA was split evenly across several immunoSEQ plates. Libraries were prepared by immunoSEQ multiplex PCR; TCRdb keeps only in-frame clonotypes and omits some of them. The table lists around 700,000 clones, less than 80% of them singletons. Germline CDR1 and CDR2: SGHRS and YFSETQ. The CDR3 consists of 15 residues. V lost 2 bases to trimming and J lost 0 bases, with 9 bases between them. The sequencing sample was made of memory CD4+ T cells sorted from blood. Subset given: CD45RA-negative fraction. This chain uses TRBV5-1 with TRBJ2-1; D is possibly TRBD2 (6 bases). This receptor was obtained from a woman between 25 and 40 years old in good health. CDR3 sequence: CASSFNSGSYNEQFF. DNA of the CDR3: TGCGCCAGCAGCTTCAATAGCGGCTCCTACAATGAGCAGTTCTTC.